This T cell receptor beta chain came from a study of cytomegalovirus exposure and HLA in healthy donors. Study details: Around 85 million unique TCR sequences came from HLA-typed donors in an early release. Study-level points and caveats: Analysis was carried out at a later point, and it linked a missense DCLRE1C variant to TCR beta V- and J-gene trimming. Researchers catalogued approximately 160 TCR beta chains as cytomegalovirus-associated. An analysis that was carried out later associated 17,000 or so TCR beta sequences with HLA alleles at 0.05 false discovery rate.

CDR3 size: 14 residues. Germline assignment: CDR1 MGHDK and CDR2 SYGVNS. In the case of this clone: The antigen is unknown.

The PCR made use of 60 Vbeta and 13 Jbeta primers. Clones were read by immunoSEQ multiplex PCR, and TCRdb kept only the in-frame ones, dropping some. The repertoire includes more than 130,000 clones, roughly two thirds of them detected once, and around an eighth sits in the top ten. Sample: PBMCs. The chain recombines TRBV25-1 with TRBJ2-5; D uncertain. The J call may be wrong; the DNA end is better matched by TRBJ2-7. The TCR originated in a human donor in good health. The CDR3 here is CASSESLAHYEQYF. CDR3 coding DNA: TGTGCCAGCAGTGAATCTCTCGCCCACTACGAGCAGTACTTC.